This T cell receptor (beta chain) is from a study of memory B cells and T cells in multiple sclerosis (dated by TCRdb to 2016 to 2019). General notes on the study: The study compared TCR beta repertoires of autoproliferating peripheral T cells with brain lesion-infiltrating T cells in multiple sclerosis patients. A couple of multiple sclerosis patients, for whom either brain lesions at autopsy or brain-infiltrating cells from biopsy were available, were included in TCR sequencing.

A note on this clone: This clone's antigen is unknown. One base away there is no much larger clone; base qualities are not given.

Autoproliferating (CFSEdim) and non-proliferating (CFSEhi) T cell fractions were sequenced separately after stimulus-free culture of CFSE-labeled PBMCs. Altogether, some 5x10^7 CFSE-labeled PBMCs were kept in culture for roughly seven days with no stimulus, after which the replicate wells were combined. PBMCs were labeled with 0.45 to 0.5 uM CFSE and cultured in serum-free AIM-V medium without exogenous stimuli. Before use, PBMCs were isolated by Ficoll density gradient centrifugation and cryopreserved. Live 7-AAD-negative cells were sorted on a FACSAria III, washed with PBS, and frozen at -80 degrees C as dry pellets. CDR1 and CDR2 (SGHRS, YFSETQ) derive from the germline V gene. The CDR3 runs 13 amino acids, cysteine and phenylalanine included. Just the 39-base CDR3 DNA is kept, in frame starting at base 1. V is cut by 0 bases and J by 8 bases, and the space between the germline ends is 9 bases.

Study-wide findings and limitations: Because clone-set sizes varied across compartments, the counts of shared clonotypes were affected, making normalization necessary.

The immunoSEQ Platform was used to amplify TCRbeta CDR3 regions from extracted genomic DNA. Multiplex PCR, high-throughput sequencing and a vendor bioinformatics pipeline were brought together in the immunoSEQ assay. The original methods were these. Non-productive sequences and CDR3s under 4 amino acids long were removed, and the clonotype frequencies in each sample were recalculated. In immunoSEQ Analyzer 2.0, a clonotype counted as shared when the CDR3 amino acid, V gene and J gene sequences were identical. Repertoire overlap was normalized by dividing shared clonotype counts by the product of both clone-set sizes, scaled by 1000 into arbitrary units. Entries here come from immuneACCESS through TCRdb and include only in-frame sequences with V and J called. Some clones fail to appear in such tables; in the studies checked, an unresolved V gene covers under half of the shortfall, and the cause of the remainder is unknown. V and J calls and clone size are those listed in that table; D and trimming were worked out from the DNA. This sample holds 35,000 to 55,000 clones; around 80% were observed only once. Roughly 1% of the sample is in the top ten clones.

This receptor chain uses TRBV5-1 and TRBJ1-3; there is no confident call for the D gene. The sequence derives from a human donor with multiple sclerosis. The sequencing input was PBMCs from blood kept in culture. In nucleotide form, the sequence is TGCGCCAGCAGCTTGGATGGAGGCTACACCATATATTTT. This gives the protein CASSLDGGYTIYF.